This T cell receptor beta chain derives from a study of response to subunit inactivated influenza vaccine. From the RT-PCR reads, TCRdb called clonotypes with MiXCR, one entry per CDR3 protein. The sample has 800,000 or so distinct CDR3 sequences, over 20% seen once; the top ten hold roughly a tenth. This clonotype has a handful of counts. This CDR3 contains 13 residues. The V end was cut by 5 bases, the J end by 6 bases, with 13 bases between. CDR1 SGHTA and CDR2 FQGTGA come from the germline V gene. The rearrangement uses TRBV7-3 and TRBJ1-1; D is ambiguous. The receptor comes from a man in his fifties or sixties who received an inactivated influenza vaccine. Here the sequenced sample was PBMCs from blood, taken about 5 days after vaccination. CDR3 amino acids: CASSPVPGAEAFF. For the CDR3, the DNA is TGTGCCAGCAGCCCAGTTCCGGGTGCTGAAGCTTTCTTT.